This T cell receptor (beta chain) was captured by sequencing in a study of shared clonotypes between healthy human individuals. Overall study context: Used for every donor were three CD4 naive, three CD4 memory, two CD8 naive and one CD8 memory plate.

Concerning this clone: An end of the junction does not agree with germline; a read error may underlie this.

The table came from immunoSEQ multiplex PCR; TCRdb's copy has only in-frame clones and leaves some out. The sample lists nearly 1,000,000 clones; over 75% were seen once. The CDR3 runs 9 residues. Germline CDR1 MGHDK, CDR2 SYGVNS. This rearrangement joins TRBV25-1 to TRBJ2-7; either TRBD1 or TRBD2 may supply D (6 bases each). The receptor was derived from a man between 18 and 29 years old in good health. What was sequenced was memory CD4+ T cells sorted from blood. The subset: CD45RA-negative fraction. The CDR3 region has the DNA TGTGCCAGCAGTGACGGGGGCCCCTTC. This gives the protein CASSDGGPF.